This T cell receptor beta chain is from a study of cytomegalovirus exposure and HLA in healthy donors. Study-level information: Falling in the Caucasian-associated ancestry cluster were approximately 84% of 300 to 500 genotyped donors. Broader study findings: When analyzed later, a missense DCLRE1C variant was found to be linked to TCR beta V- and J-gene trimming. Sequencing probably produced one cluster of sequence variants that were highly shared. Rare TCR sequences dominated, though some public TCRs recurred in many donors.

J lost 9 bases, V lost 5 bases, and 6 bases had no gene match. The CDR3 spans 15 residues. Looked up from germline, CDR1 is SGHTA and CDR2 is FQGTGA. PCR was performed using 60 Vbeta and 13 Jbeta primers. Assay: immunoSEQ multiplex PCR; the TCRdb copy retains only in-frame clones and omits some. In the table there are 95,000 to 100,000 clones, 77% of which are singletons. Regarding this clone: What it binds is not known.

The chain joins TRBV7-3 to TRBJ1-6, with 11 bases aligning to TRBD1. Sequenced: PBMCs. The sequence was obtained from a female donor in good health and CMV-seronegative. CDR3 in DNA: TGTGCCAGCAGCCCCTCGGGACAGGGGGGTTCACCCCTCCACTTT. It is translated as CASSPSGQGGSPLHF.